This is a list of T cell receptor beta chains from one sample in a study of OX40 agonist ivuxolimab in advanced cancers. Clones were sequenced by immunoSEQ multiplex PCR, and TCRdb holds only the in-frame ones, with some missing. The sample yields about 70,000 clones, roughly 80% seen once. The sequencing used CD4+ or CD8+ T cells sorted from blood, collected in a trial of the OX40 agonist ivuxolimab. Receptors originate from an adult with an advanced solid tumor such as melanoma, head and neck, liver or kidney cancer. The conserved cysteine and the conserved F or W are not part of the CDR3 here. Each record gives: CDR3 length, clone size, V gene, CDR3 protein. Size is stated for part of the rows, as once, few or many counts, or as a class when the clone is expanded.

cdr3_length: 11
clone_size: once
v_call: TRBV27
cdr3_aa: ASSPTSRGEQF

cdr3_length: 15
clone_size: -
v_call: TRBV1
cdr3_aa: TSSPHGEGRNNYGYT

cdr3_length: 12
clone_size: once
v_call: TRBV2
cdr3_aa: ASSDPQSYNEQF

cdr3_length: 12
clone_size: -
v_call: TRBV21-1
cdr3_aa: ASSNYRGTDTQY

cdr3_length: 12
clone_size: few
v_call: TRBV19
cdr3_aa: ASSTQGIADTQY

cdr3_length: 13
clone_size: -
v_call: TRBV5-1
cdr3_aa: ASSPSGGPKNIQY

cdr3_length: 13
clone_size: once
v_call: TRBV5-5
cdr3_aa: ASSFDPGVFTEAF

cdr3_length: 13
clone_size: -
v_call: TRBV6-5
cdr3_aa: ASSSRLTVGEKLF

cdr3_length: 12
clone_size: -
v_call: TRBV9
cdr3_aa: ASSQETGSYEQY

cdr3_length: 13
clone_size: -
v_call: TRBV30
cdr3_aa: AWSALRARSYEQY

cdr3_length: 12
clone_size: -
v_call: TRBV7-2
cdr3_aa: ASSPAGGRETQY

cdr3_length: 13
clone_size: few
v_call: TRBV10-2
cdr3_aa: ASSEPSGGYNEQF

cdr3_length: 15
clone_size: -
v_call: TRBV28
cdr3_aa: ASSTSAGGLGSNEQF

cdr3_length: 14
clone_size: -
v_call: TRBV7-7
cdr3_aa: ASSPGQQGGTGELF

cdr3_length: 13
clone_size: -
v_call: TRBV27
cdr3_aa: ASSPGTGGREKLF

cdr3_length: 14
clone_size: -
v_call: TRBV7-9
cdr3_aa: ASSLALGSINYGYT

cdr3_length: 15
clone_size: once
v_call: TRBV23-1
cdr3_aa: ASSQGDRVAGANVLT

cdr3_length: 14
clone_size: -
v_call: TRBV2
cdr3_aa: ASSPQLAGTVETQY

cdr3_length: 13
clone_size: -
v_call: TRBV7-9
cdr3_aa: ASSLTNGMNTEAF

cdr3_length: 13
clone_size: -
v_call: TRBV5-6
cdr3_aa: ASSSGTVNWEKLF

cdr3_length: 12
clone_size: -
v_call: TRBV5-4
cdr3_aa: ASIDPTGNGELF

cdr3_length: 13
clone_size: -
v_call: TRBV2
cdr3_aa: ASSGTGGSNQPQH

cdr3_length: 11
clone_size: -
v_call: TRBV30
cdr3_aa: AWSEVVAVTQY

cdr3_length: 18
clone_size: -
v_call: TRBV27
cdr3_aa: ASSSLNLSPAGTGTDTQY

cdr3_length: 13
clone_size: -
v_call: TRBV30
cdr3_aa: AGSSGLSSYTEAF

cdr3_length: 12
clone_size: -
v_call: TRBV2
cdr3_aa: ASSQTVMTDTQY

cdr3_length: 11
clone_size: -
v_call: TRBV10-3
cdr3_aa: AASRGGPVEQY

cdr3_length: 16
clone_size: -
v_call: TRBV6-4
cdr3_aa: ASSYFLGLAGTVSEQY

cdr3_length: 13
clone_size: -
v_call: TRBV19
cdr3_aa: ASSGGPSGANVLT

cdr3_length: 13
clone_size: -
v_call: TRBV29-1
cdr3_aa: SVQLGTSGRDTQY

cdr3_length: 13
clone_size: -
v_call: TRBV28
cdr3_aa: ASTTTGGLTDTQY

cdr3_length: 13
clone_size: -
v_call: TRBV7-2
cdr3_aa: ASSSGQGINEKLF

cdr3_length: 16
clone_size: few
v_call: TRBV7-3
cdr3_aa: ASSLEGLSPSGANVLT

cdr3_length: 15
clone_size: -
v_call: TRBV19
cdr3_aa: ASSIPPRQAVNTEAF

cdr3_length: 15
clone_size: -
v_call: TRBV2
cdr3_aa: ASSGVKGLYSNQPQH

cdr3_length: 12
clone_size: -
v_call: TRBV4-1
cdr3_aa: ASSPPGATDTQY

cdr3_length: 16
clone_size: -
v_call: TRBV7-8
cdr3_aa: ASSLYGGLIAVYNEQF

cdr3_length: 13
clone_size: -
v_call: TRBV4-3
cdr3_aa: ASSQAPDNTGELF